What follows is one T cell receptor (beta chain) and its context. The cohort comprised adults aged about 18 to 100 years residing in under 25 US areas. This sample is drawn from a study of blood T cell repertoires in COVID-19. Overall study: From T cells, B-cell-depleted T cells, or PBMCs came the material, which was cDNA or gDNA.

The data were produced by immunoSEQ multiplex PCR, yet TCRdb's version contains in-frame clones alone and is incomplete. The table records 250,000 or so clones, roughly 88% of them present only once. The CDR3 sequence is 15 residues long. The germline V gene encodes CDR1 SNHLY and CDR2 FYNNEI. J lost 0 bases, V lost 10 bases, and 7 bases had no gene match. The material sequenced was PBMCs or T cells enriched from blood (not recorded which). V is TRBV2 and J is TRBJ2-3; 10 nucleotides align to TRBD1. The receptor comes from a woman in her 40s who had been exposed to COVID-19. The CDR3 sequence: CANSRQGASTDTQYF. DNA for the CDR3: TGTGCCAATTCCAGACAGGGGGCAAGCACAGATACGCAGTATTTT.